A selection of T cell receptor beta chains follows, all from one sample in a study of cytomegalovirus exposure and HLA in healthy donors. Libraries were prepared by immunoSEQ multiplex PCR; TCRdb keeps only in-frame clonotypes and omits some of them. The table includes more than 95,000 clones, 74% detected once. Sequenced sample: PBMCs. Receptors originate from a woman in her forties or fifties in good health and CMV-seropositive. Each CDR3 is given with its conserved first and last residue. For some rows the clone size is stated as once, few or many, or as a class when expanded; others skip it.

NA | TRBJ1-1 | TRBV19 | CASIGGGFTEAFF
NA | TRBJ2-7 | TRBV9 | CASSVGTSGAAYEQYF
NA | TRBJ1-2 | TRBV7-9 | CASSHEAGGYTF
NA | TRBJ1-5 | TRBV6-5 | CASSYRAGDQPQHF
few | TRBJ1-5 | TRBV9 | CASSVAIRPGVGDQPQHF
NA | TRBJ2-7 | TRBV27 | CASSLSQGAHEQYF
NA | TRBJ2-2 | TRBV2 | CASSSSLGQGMAGELFF
NA | TRBJ2-1 | TRBV6-7 | CASITNRDRDNEQFF
NA | TRBJ2-2 | TRBV9 | CASSVARGTNTGELFF
NA | TRBJ1-4 | TRBV5-3 | CARSPGTGTANEKLFF
NA | TRBJ1-2 | TRBV5-5 | CASSLGQDYYGYTF
once | TRBJ2-3 | TRBV4-3 | CASSQRRASGGPGTDTQYF
once | TRBJ2-3 | TRBV29-1 | CSVEVWLAGGSTDTQYF
NA | TRBJ2-1 | TRBV4-2 | CASSLRLLMGTVDNEQFF
once | TRBJ2-3 | TRBV6-1 | CASRPGQGGDTQYF
NA | TRBJ2-5 | TRBV2 | CASSGRMTSEETQYF
NA | TRBJ1-4 | TRBV10-2 | CASSGRGSGRGLTPATNEKLFF
few | TRBJ2-1 | TRBV2 | CASSVQRGPFAEQFF
NA | TRBJ2-5 | TRBV10-3 | CAISESRLAGEETQYF
NA | TRBJ2-5 | TRBV4-3 | CASSQDIGGEGGETQYF
NA | TRBJ1-2 | TRBV5-1 | CASSLGGSGNYGYTF
few | TRBJ2-5 | TRBV9 | CASSGKGAQETQYF
NA | TRBJ2-1 | TRBV11-2 | CASSLGLAGGHDEQFF
NA | TRBJ1-5 | TRBV19 | CASGTQGGYSNQPQHF
NA | TRBJ1-4 | TRBV19 | CASSQTVGGWGELFF
NA | TRBJ2-3 | TRBV7-3 | CASSAGGAGADTQYF
NA | TRBJ1-6 | TRBV5-4 | CAGHYFTYNSPLHF
NA | TRBJ1-4 | TRBV9 | CASSVTGQNEKLFF
NA | TRBJ1-3 | TRBV9 | CASSVAGGGGQGPGNTIYF
NA | TRBJ1-1 | TRBV7-9 | CASSSQGTLTEAFF
few | TRBJ1-5 | TRBV9 | CASSVGSNQPQHF
few | TRBJ1-2 | TRBV19 | CASSNPGQANSNYGYTF
few | TRBJ2-3 | TRBV7-9 | CASSLTSGTDTQYF
NA | TRBJ1-4 | TRBV7-9 | CASRTGAEKLFF
once | TRBJ2-1 | TRBV11-2 | CASSRRGWGGSYNEQFF
NA | TRBJ2-1 | TRBV6-5 | CASSRDNEQFF
NA | TRBJ2-1 | TRBV7-2 | CASSLMADYNEQFF
NA | TRBJ1-6 | TRBV7-9 | CASSPLSGNSPLHF
NA | TRBJ1-5 | TRBV6-5 | CASSPRGNQPQHF
NA | TRBJ2-5 | TRBV5-1 | CASSGDRSGQETQYF
NA | TRBJ2-7 | TRBV10-2 | CASSVAYEQYF